This T cell receptor beta chain comes out of a study of radiation and T cells in renal cell carcinoma. This clone occurred a few times. Its cognate antigen is unknown. Study observations and caveats: Top tumor clonotypes rose in blood 2 weeks post-radiation, then contracted.

Using immunoSEQ multiplex PCR, the repertoire was profiled, and TCRdb retains in-frame clones only, with some absent. The table records roughly 130,000 clones, around nine tenths of them present only once. Noted time point: baseline pretreatment blood. Noted treatment: 15 Gy SBRT to primary tumor, nephrectomy 4 weeks later. After SBRT, blood was collected at 2 and 4 weeks, plus baseline. V gave up 2 bases and J gave up 4 bases, with 8 bases separating them. The CDR3 totals 12 residues. Germline V gives CDR1 GTSNPN, CDR2 SVGIG (reference sequence). This clonotype originated in a woman aged 50 to 65 with renal cell carcinoma. The sample consisted of blood, taken from a patient whose treatment included radiotherapy and nephrectomy. The rearrangement uses TRBV30 and TRBJ1-1; D not resolved. CDR3 loop: CAWSPRSTEAFF. In nucleotides, the CDR3 is TGTGCCTGGAGTCCTCGGTCCACTGAAGCTTTCTTT.